This T cell receptor beta chain originates from a study of a mutant IDH1 vaccine in newly diagnosed glioma (dated by TCRdb to 2020 to 2023). For the study in its entirety: Vaccination started 4-6 weeks after radiotherapy alone, or was given together with temozolomide cycles in the groups whose treatment included chemotherapy. Before enrollment, most patients had been given radiochemotherapy with temozolomide as standard therapy, while the rest had received either radiotherapy alone or temozolomide alone. The roughly 32 treated patients were roughly 62% male and roughly 40% female, with a mean age of around 40 years. For exploratory analyses, about 25 treated patients had longitudinal TCRB deep sequencing done wherever samples were available. Visit V12 was the week-35 safety follow-up and visit V13 was the week-47 end of study. Six visits were used for peripheral blood collection: V03 (baseline), V05, V07, V10, V12 and V13.

Libraries were prepared through the immunoSEQ multiplex PCR assay. Following the manufacturer's protocol, the hsTCRB Kit was used to amplify rearranged TCR beta chain sequences. Sequencing of TCRB libraries was carried out on an Illumina MiSeq. For the original study's pipeline: The kit vendor's proprietary platform handled demultiplexing, trimming and gene mapping. TCRdb mirrors the immuneACCESS table, restricted to in-frame sequences. Some clones are absent from its copies; in checked studies, under half trace to an unresolved V gene, and the reason for the others is unknown. V, J and clone size reflect that table, while D and trimming were determined from the DNA. The sample table records roughly 31,000 clones; about 80% of these occur just once. Around 30% of the sample lies in the top ten. The research as a whole found: Immune responses induced by the vaccine were seen in over 80% of patients across multiple MHC alleles. Selection of PBMC samples for TCRB deep sequencing was based on availability. It was noted by the authors that analyses of patient blood samples could not be reproduced owing to sample limitations. No apparent relationship was observed between pseudoprogression and alterations in the top peripheral T cell clonotypes detected by TCRB sequencing.

About this clone itself: Its antigen remains unidentified. It has no much larger one-base neighbor in the sample; base qualities were not kept.

Explained via the paper, the time point label denotes: week 47, end of study. Each vaccine dose, consisting of 300 ug of a 20-mer mutant IDH1 peptide in Montanide, was administered subcutaneously with topical imiquimod. Eight vaccinations were administered to patients in weeks 1, 3, 5, 7, 11, 15, 19 and 23, corresponding to visits V03 through V10. Newly diagnosed WHO grade 3 or 4 IDH1-mutant astrocytomas showing loss of nuclear ATRX were present in the donors. The samples were drawn from NOA16, a multicentre, single-arm, open-label phase I trial in Germany that tested a mutant IDH1 peptide vaccine in humans for the first time. Genomic DNA for TCRB sequencing was extracted from EDTA blood using the DNeasy Blood and Tissue Kit. A distance of 6 bases separates the germline ends of V and J, which lose 2 bases and 0 bases respectively. Per the germline V gene, SGHRS is the CDR1 and YFSETQ is the CDR2. Its CDR3 holds 14 amino acids, cysteine through phenylalanine. The only DNA kept is the CDR3, 42 bases in frame from the first base.

Here the sequenced sample was PBMCs, taken from a glioma patient whose treatment included an IDH1 peptide vaccine. In this chain, TRBV5-1 is recombined with TRBJ1-3, with the D gene call left open. The origin of this receptor is a man between 25 and 39 years old with glioma. The CDR3 amino acid sequence is: CASSFTSSGNTIYF. The nucleotides read TGCGCCAGCAGCTTTACGAGCTCTGGAAACACCATATATTTT.